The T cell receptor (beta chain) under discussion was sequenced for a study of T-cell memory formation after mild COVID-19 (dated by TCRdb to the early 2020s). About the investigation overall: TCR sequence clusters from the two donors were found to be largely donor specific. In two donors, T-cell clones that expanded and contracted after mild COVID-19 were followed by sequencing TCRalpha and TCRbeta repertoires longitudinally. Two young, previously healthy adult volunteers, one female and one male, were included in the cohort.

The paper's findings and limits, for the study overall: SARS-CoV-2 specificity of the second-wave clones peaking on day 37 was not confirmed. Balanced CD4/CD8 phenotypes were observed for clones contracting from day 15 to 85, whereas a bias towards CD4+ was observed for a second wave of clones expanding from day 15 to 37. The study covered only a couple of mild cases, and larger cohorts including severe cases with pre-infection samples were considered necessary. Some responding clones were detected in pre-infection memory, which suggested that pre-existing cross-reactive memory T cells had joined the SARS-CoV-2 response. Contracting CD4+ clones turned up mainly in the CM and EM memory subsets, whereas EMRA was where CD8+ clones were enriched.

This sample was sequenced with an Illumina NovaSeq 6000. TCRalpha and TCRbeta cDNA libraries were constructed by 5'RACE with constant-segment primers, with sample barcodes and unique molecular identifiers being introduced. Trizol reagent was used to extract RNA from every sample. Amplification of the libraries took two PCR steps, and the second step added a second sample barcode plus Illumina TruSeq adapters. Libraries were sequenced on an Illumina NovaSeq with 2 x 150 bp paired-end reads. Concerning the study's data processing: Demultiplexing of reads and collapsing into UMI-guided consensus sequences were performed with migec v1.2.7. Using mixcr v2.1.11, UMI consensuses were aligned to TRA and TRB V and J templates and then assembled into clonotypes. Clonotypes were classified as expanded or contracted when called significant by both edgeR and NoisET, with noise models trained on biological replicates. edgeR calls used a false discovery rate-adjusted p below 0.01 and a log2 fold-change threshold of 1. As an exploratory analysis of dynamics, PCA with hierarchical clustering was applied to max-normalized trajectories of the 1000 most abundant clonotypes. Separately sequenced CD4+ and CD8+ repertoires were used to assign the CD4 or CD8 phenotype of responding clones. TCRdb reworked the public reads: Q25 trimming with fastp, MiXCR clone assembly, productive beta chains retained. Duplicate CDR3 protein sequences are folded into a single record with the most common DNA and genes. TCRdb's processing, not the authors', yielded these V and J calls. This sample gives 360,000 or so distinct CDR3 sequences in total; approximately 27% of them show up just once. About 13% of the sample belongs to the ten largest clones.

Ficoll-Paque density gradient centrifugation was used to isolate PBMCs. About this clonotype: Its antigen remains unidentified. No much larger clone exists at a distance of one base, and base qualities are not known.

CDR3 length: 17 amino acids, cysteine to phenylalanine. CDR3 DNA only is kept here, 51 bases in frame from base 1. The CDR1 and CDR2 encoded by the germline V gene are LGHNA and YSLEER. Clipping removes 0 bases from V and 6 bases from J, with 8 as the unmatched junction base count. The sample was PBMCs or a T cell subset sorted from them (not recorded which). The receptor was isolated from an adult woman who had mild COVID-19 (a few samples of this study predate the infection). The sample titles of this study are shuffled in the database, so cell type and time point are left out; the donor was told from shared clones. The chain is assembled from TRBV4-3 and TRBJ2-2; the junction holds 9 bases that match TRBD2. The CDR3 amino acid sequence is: CASSQDLAGVSPGELFF. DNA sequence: TGCGCCAGCAGCCAAGATTTAGCGGGAGTTTCCCCCGGGGAGCTGTTTTTT.